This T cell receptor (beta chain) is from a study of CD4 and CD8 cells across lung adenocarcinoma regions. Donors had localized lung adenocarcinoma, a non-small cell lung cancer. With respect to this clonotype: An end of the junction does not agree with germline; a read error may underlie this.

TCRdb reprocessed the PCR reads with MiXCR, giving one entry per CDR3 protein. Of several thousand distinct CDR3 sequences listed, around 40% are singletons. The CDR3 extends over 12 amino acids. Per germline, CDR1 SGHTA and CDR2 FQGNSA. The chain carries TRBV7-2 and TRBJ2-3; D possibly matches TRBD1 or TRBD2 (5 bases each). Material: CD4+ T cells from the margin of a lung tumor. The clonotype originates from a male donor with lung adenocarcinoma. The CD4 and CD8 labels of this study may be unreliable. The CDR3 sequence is CASSLERDGLDF. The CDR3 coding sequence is TGTGCCAGCAGCTTAGAGAGGGACGGGTTGGATTTT.